This T cell receptor (beta chain) originates from a study of blood T cell repertoires in COVID-19 (dated by TCRdb to 2020 to 2021). General notes on the study: Samples from collaborators originated in the United States, Italy and Spain and spanned both the acute and convalescent phases of COVID-19. Subjects who had been exposed to COVID-19, were actively infected with it, or had recovered from it provided the deeply sampled blood TCRbeta repertoires that made up the dataset. Samples were obtained from the ongoing ImmuneRACE study (first 160 participants) and from about 1,300 subjects provided by 6 global collaborators. The material from the prospective study consisted of cDNA or gDNA derived from T cells, B-cell-depleted T cells, or PBMCs. A freely available public database, intended as a resource for researchers studying the immune response to SARS-CoV-2, is where the repertoires were released. Sample metadata almost always included a de-identified subject ID, COVID-19 status, age in years and sex. Where HLA class I and class II types were available, the types were taken from metadata supplied by the sample provider, not from assay-based typing.

The CDR3 contains 15 residues, cysteine and phenylalanine counted. The only DNA kept is the CDR3, 45 bases in frame from the first base. CDR1 and CDR2, per the germline V gene (reference sequence), are SEHNR and FQNEAQ. V is pared back by 3 bases and J by 2 bases, with 14 bases lying between the germline termini. As for this clone: Its binding antigen is unknown. No per-base quality is available; no much larger clone lies one base away.

In the prospective study, participants were 18 to 89 years old, resided in about two dozen geographic areas of the United States, and were enrolled through a virtual design. Cohort assignment in the prospective study relied on participant-reported clinical history from a screening survey and a study questionnaire. Recovered participants in ImmuneRACE Cohort 3 were defined as having two consecutive negative NP/OP PCR tests, clearance from a healthcare professional, or resolution of symptoms. Each participant in the prospective study had whole blood, serum and a nasopharyngeal or oropharyngeal swab collected by mobile phlebotomists. Additional blood draws and questionnaires over an approximately 2-month period could optionally be provided by prospective study participants. Prospective study blood samples were shipped either frozen or at room temperature before DNA extraction. General findings and caveats noted by the study authors: The amount of clinical and demographic metadata varied by source and participant and was provided uncurated.

The immunoSEQ Assay, a bias-controlled multiplex PCR, was used to amplify TCRbeta CDR3 regions from genomic DNA. The paper's processing steps were these. Nucleated cell counts per sample were estimated from amplification of reference gene primers within the assay. To quantify the absolute abundance of each unique TCRbeta CDR3 rearrangement, sequence reads were collapsed and filtered. Productive Simpson clonality was computed per sample as the square root of Simpson's diversity index over productive rearrangements. As stored in TCRdb, this immuneACCESS dataset retains in-frame rearrangements with V and J assigned. A fraction of the clones does not appear; measured against another copy, unresolved V genes explain less than half of the discrepancy, and the remainder lacks a known reason. For V, J and clone size, that table is used; D and trimming come from the DNA. For this sample the table gives a few hundred thousand clones, of which around 87% were detected only once. Of the sample, approximately 1.3% is held by the ten largest clones.

The chain uses TRBV7-9 and TRBJ2-7; possibly the D gene is TRBD1, per 5 matching bases. Sequenced material: PBMCs or T cells enriched from blood (not recorded which). The sequence was collected from a man aged 25 to 40 who had recovered from COVID-19. The CDR3 amino acid sequence is: CASSFVPQGTYEQYF. The nucleotide sequence is given as TGTGCCAGCAGCTTTGTTCCTCAGGGAACCTACGAGCAGTACTTC.